These T cell receptor beta chains were read from a single sample in a study of blood T cell repertoires in COVID-19. The data were produced by immunoSEQ multiplex PCR, yet TCRdb's version contains in-frame clones alone and is incomplete. The data contain a few hundred thousand clones, about 90% of them singletons. Sequences were obtained from PBMCs or T cells enriched from blood (not recorded which). All receptors come from a woman in her forties or fifties with acute COVID-19. Each CDR3 is given with its conserved first and last residue. The order of the fields is J gene, clone size, V gene, D gene, CDR3 DNA, CDR3 protein. D genes are given only for firm matches. Only part of the rows carry a size: once, few, many, or a class if the clone is expanded.

j_call: TRBJ2-7; clone_size: once; v_call: TRBV5-4; d_call: TRBD1; cdr3_nt: TGTGCCAGCAGACGGACAGGGGGCTCCTACGAGCAGTACTTC; cdr3_aa: CASRRTGGSYEQYF
j_call: TRBJ2-7; clone_size: .; v_call: TRBV5-6; d_call: .; cdr3_nt: TGTGCCAGCAGCTTGGACCGAGCCTACGAGCAGTACTTC; cdr3_aa: CASSLDRAYEQYF
j_call: TRBJ1-4; clone_size: .; v_call: TRBV19; d_call: TRBD1; cdr3_nt: TGTGCCAGTAGCCCTTGGGACAGGGGGCATGAAAAACTGTTTTTT; cdr3_aa: CASSPWDRGHEKLFF
j_call: TRBJ2-3; clone_size: .; v_call: TRBV28; d_call: TRBD2; cdr3_nt: TGTGCCAGCAGTCTTGGGACTAGCGGGAGTAGTACAGATACGCAGTATTTT; cdr3_aa: CASSLGTSGSSTDTQYF
j_call: TRBJ2-1; clone_size: .; v_call: TRBV18; d_call: TRBD1; cdr3_nt: TGTGCCAGCTCACCACCCCGAGGGACAGGGAGGAATGAGCAGTTCTTC; cdr3_aa: CASSPPRGTGRNEQFF
j_call: TRBJ2-7; clone_size: .; v_call: TRBV28; d_call: TRBD2; cdr3_nt: TGTGCCAGCAGTTTGAGAGGGACTAGCGGGAGAATAACCTACGAGCAGTACTTC; cdr3_aa: CASSLRGTSGRITYEQYF
j_call: TRBJ2-1; clone_size: .; v_call: TRBV3-1/TRBV3-2; d_call: .; cdr3_nt: TGTGCCAGCAGCCATAGGGGCTCCTACAATGAGCAGTTCTTC; cdr3_aa: CASSHRGSYNEQFF
j_call: TRBJ2-1; clone_size: once; v_call: TRBV14; d_call: .; cdr3_nt: TGTGCCAGCAGCCAAGATTTGTCTCTAGGCTGGTTCAATGAGCAGTTCTTC; cdr3_aa: CASSQDLSLGWFNEQFF
j_call: TRBJ2-7; clone_size: .; v_call: TRBV12-3/TRBV12-4; d_call: TRBD1; cdr3_nt: TGTGCCAGCAGGGACAGGGACCACTACGAGCAGTACTTC; cdr3_aa: CASRDRDHYEQYF
j_call: TRBJ1-3; clone_size: .; v_call: TRBV2; d_call: .; cdr3_nt: TGTGCCAGCAGTGAACAGGGTTTGGCTGGAAACACCATATATTTT; cdr3_aa: CASSEQGLAGNTIYF
j_call: TRBJ2-5; clone_size: .; v_call: TRBV2; d_call: TRBD1; cdr3_nt: TGTGCCAGCAGGACCAGGGGGCATTCAGAGACCCAGTACTTC; cdr3_aa: CASRTRGHSETQYF
j_call: TRBJ2-7; clone_size: .; v_call: TRBV12-3/TRBV12-4; d_call: TRBD2; cdr3_nt: TGTGCCAGCACCCGGGGGGTCGGGTACGAGCAGTACTTC; cdr3_aa: CASTRGVGYEQYF
j_call: TRBJ2-3; clone_size: .; v_call: TRBV27; d_call: TRBD1; cdr3_nt: TGTGCCAGCAGTTTCCAGGGGGCTCGTTTTACAGATACGCAGTATTTT; cdr3_aa: CASSFQGARFTDTQYF
j_call: TRBJ1-6; clone_size: once; v_call: TRBV27; d_call: .; cdr3_nt: TGTGCCAGCTCCATGAGGGCTAATTCACCCCTCCACTTT; cdr3_aa: CASSMRANSPLHF
j_call: TRBJ2-1; clone_size: .; v_call: TRBV7-3; d_call: .; cdr3_nt: TGTGCCAGCAGCTTACTAGCTAGGAATGAGCAGTTCTTC; cdr3_aa: CASSLLARNEQFF
j_call: TRBJ2-3; clone_size: .; v_call: TRBV30; d_call: .; cdr3_nt: TGTGCCCATGGACAGTCTCGTTCTCTCACAGATACGCAGTATTTT; cdr3_aa: CAHGQSRSLTDTQYF
j_call: TRBJ2-1; clone_size: .; v_call: TRBV7-3; d_call: TRBD2; cdr3_nt: TGTGCCAGCAGTCGTTCAGGGACTAGTGACAATGAGCAGTTCTTC; cdr3_aa: CASSRSGTSDNEQFF
j_call: TRBJ2-1; clone_size: .; v_call: TRBV27; d_call: TRBD1; cdr3_nt: TGTGCCAGCAGTTTATCGTGGGGACAGACCAATGAGCAGTTCTTC; cdr3_aa: CASSLSWGQTNEQFF
j_call: TRBJ2-7; clone_size: .; v_call: TRBV27; d_call: .; cdr3_nt: TGTGCCAGCAGTTTCGCCGGGACAAGCTCCTACGAGCAGTACTTC; cdr3_aa: CASSFAGTSSYEQYF
j_call: TRBJ2-3; clone_size: few; v_call: TRBV29-1; d_call: TRBD2; cdr3_nt: TGCAGCGCCCGGACTAGCGGGAATCTGGGTACGCAGTATTTT; cdr3_aa: CSARTSGNLGTQYF
j_call: TRBJ1-5; clone_size: .; v_call: TRBV19; d_call: TRBD1; cdr3_nt: TGTGCCAGTAGTGCAGGGACAGGGGGATGGCAGCCCCAGCATTTT; cdr3_aa: CASSAGTGGWQPQHF
j_call: TRBJ1-1; clone_size: .; v_call: TRBV19; d_call: .; cdr3_nt: TGTGCCAGTAGTGCGGCGGCGGCAATGAACACTGAAGCTTTCTTT; cdr3_aa: CASSAAAAMNTEAFF
j_call: TRBJ1-5; clone_size: .; v_call: TRBV19; d_call: TRBD1; cdr3_nt: TGTGCCAGTACCCGGGACAGAAAGGGGTATCAGCCCCAGCATTTT; cdr3_aa: CASTRDRKGYQPQHF
j_call: TRBJ2-1; clone_size: .; v_call: TRBV9; d_call: .; cdr3_nt: TGTGCCAGCCGCCGCGGGGATAGTTCCTACAATGAGCAGTTCTTC; cdr3_aa: CASRRGDSSYNEQFF
j_call: TRBJ2-7; clone_size: .; v_call: TRBV3-1/TRBV3-2; d_call: TRBD2; cdr3_nt: TGTGCCAGCAGCCGGACTAGCGGGTACGAGCAGTACTTC; cdr3_aa: CASSRTSGYEQYF
j_call: TRBJ1-6; clone_size: .; v_call: TRBV28; d_call: .; cdr3_nt: TGTGCCAGCAGTTTACCGACGGGTTATAATTCACCCCTCCACTTT; cdr3_aa: CASSLPTGYNSPLHF
j_call: TRBJ2-1; clone_size: .; v_call: TRBV2; d_call: TRBD1; cdr3_nt: TGTGCCAGCAGTTCCGGGACAGGGTACAATGAGCAGTTCTTC; cdr3_aa: CASSSGTGYNEQFF
j_call: TRBJ1-1; clone_size: .; v_call: TRBV6-5; d_call: TRBD1; cdr3_nt: TGTGCCAGCAGTTCGACAGGGAGGACTGAAGCTTTCTTT; cdr3_aa: CASSSTGRTEAFF
j_call: TRBJ2-2; clone_size: .; v_call: TRBV6-5; d_call: TRBD2; cdr3_nt: TGTGCCGGGGAGGGACTAGCGGGCACCGGGGAGCTGTTTTTT; cdr3_aa: CAGEGLAGTGELFF
j_call: TRBJ2-7; clone_size: few; v_call: TRBV28; d_call: TRBD2; cdr3_nt: TGTGCCAGCAGGGCGGGAGGCAGCTCCTACGAGCAGTACTTC; cdr3_aa: CASRAGGSSYEQYF
j_call: TRBJ2-3; clone_size: .; v_call: TRBV30; d_call: TRBD2; cdr3_nt: TGTGCCTGGTGTACTAGCGGGCTCACAGATACGCAGTATTTT; cdr3_aa: CAWCTSGLTDTQYF
j_call: TRBJ1-3; clone_size: once; v_call: TRBV19; d_call: TRBD1; cdr3_nt: TGTGCCACCCTGGGACAGGGGGCTGGAAACACCATATATTTT; cdr3_aa: CATLGQGAGNTIYF
j_call: TRBJ1-2; clone_size: .; v_call: TRBV3-1/TRBV3-2; d_call: .; cdr3_nt: TGTGCCAGCAGCCACCAGACAGCCTATGGCTACACCTTC; cdr3_aa: CASSHQTAYGYTF
j_call: TRBJ1-2; clone_size: .; v_call: TRBV24-1; d_call: .; cdr3_nt: TGTGCCACCAGTGACCATTATAGGGAGGGCTACACCTTC; cdr3_aa: CATSDHYREGYTF
j_call: TRBJ2-2; clone_size: few; v_call: TRBV29-1; d_call: .; cdr3_nt: TGCAGCGCCACGCCGAGCACCGGGGAGCTGTTTTTT; cdr3_aa: CSATPSTGELFF
j_call: TRBJ2-5; clone_size: .; v_call: TRBV9; d_call: TRBD2; cdr3_nt: TGTGCCAGCAGCGTATTTTCGGGGGGAGTACAAGAGACCCAGTACTTC; cdr3_aa: CASSVFSGGVQETQYF
j_call: TRBJ2-7; clone_size: few; v_call: TRBV1; d_call: .; cdr3_nt: TGCACCAGCAGCCATGCCATGGGACAGGGGTACTACGAGCAGTACTTC; cdr3_aa: CTSSHAMGQGYYEQYF
j_call: TRBJ2-5; clone_size: .; v_call: TRBV12-3/TRBV12-4; d_call: .; cdr3_nt: TGTGCCAGCAGACGACAGGCTCGAGAGACCCAGTACTTC; cdr3_aa: CASRRQARETQYF
j_call: TRBJ2-3; clone_size: .; v_call: TRBV18; d_call: TRBD2; cdr3_nt: TGTGCCAGCTCACCAGGACTAGCGGGAGGTTTTGGGACAGATACGCAGTATTTT; cdr3_aa: CASSPGLAGGFGTDTQYF
j_call: TRBJ2-7; clone_size: .; v_call: TRBV7-2; d_call: TRBD2; cdr3_nt: TGTGCCAGCAGCTTAGGAGCGGGAGTGGAAGAGCAGTACTTC; cdr3_aa: CASSLGAGVEEQYF
j_call: TRBJ1-2; clone_size: .; v_call: TRBV7-9; d_call: TRBD1; cdr3_nt: TGTGCCAGCAGCCGTTGGACAGGGGGCGACTATGGCTACACCTTC; cdr3_aa: CASSRWTGGDYGYTF
j_call: TRBJ2-4; clone_size: .; v_call: TRBV18; d_call: .; cdr3_nt: TGTGCCAGCTCACCACCGGTAATAGCGAGGGATATTCAGTACTTC; cdr3_aa: CASSPPVIARDIQYF
j_call: TRBJ2-2; clone_size: .; v_call: TRBV24-1; d_call: .; cdr3_nt: TGTGCCACCAGTGCCCTGGAGGGCAATAGGGAGCTGTTTTTT; cdr3_aa: CATSALEGNRELFF
j_call: TRBJ1-4; clone_size: .; v_call: TRBV2; d_call: TRBD1; cdr3_nt: TGTGCCAGCAGCGCAACGACAGGGGTGAGCGAAAAACTGTTTTTT; cdr3_aa: CASSATTGVSEKLFF
j_call: TRBJ1-2; clone_size: .; v_call: TRBV7-2; d_call: TRBD1; cdr3_nt: TGTGCCAGCAGCTTTCTAGCGGGACAGGGGGCGCGTGGCTACACCTTC; cdr3_aa: CASSFLAGQGARGYTF
j_call: TRBJ2-1; clone_size: .; v_call: TRBV5-6; d_call: TRBD2; cdr3_nt: TGTGCCAGCAGCCTGTACGGGAGGGCCAACAATGAGCAGTTCTTC; cdr3_aa: CASSLYGRANNEQFF
j_call: TRBJ1-2; clone_size: .; v_call: TRBV6-6; d_call: TRBD1; cdr3_nt: TGTGCCAGCAGTCGTCAGGGACAGGGGTTGGATGGCTACACCTTC; cdr3_aa: CASSRQGQGLDGYTF
j_call: TRBJ2-1; clone_size: .; v_call: TRBV25-1; d_call: TRBD2; cdr3_nt: TGTGCCAGCAGTTCTAGCGGTAGGGAGGACAATGAGCAGTTCTTC; cdr3_aa: CASSSSGREDNEQFF
j_call: TRBJ2-7; clone_size: .; v_call: TRBV29-1; d_call: TRBD1; cdr3_nt: TGCAGCTCTGACCGGGACAGGATTATGTCCTACGAGCAGTACTTC; cdr3_aa: CSSDRDRIMSYEQYF
j_call: TRBJ2-4; clone_size: .; v_call: TRBV4-1; d_call: TRBD1; cdr3_nt: TGCGCCAGCAGACCCGGGACAGGGGGGGGCATTCAGTACTTC; cdr3_aa: CASRPGTGGGIQYF
j_call: TRBJ1-6; clone_size: .; v_call: TRBV9; d_call: .; cdr3_nt: TGTGCCAGCAGCGTAGGCGCAGGGATAAATAATTCACCCCTCCACTTT; cdr3_aa: CASSVGAGINNSPLHF
j_call: TRBJ1-5; clone_size: .; v_call: TRBV15; d_call: .; cdr3_nt: TGTGCCACCAGCAAACAACACGATCAGCCCCAGCATTTT; cdr3_aa: CATSKQHDQPQHF
j_call: TRBJ1-4; clone_size: .; v_call: TRBV5-6; d_call: TRBD1; cdr3_nt: TGTGCCAGCAGCTTCGGGACAGGGCTCGAAAAACTGTTTTTT; cdr3_aa: CASSFGTGLEKLFF
j_call: TRBJ2-4; clone_size: .; v_call: TRBV3-1/TRBV3-2; d_call: TRBD1; cdr3_nt: TGTGCCAGCAGCGCCCAAGGACAGGGGGCCTTCAGTATTCAGTACTTC; cdr3_aa: CASSAQGQGAFSIQYF